These 18 T cell receptor beta chains originate from one sample sequenced in a study of early T cells in non-severe SARS-CoV-2 infection. TCRdb called the 5' RACE reads again in MiXCR, with one record for every CDR3 protein. Among roughly 99,000 distinct CDR3 sequences listed, approximately 12% were seen once. The sequenced sample was whole blood, obtained at baseline. The source of these receptors is an adult who was a healthcare worker with PCR-confirmed SARS-CoV-2 infection or an uninfected control (not recorded which).

This clonotype occurred a few times. J is TRBJ2-1 and V is TRBV20-1; TRBD1 agrees at 8 bases. V lost 5 bases to trimming and J lost 2 bases; unmatched junction nucleotides: 11. The CDR3 sequence is 16 residues long. Germline V gene lookup returns CDR1 DFQATT and CDR2 SNEGSKA (reference sequence). As DNA, the CDR3 is TGCAGTGCTCCACGATCTACAGGGGGAACCTACAATGAGCAGTTCTTC. Translation: CSAPRSTGGTYNEQFF.

This clonotype occurred many times. The V gene is TRBV7-9, the J gene TRBJ2-4; 9 bases are shared with TRBD2. The CDR3 extends over 16 amino acids. The germline V gene encodes CDR1 SEHNR and CDR2 FQNEAQ (reference sequence). V shed 4 bases and J 12 bases; nucleotides not matched to a gene: 16. DNA for the CDR3: TGTGCCAGCAGCTACGGAAGCGGCGGGAGGGCAGTCGGTCAGTACTTC. This translates into CASSYGSGGRAVGQYF.

This clonotype was found many times. The chain links TRBV5-1 to TRBJ2-1, with D possibly TRBD2 on 5 matching bases. V lost 0 bases and J lost 3, with 7 bases in between. The CDR3 runs 14 residues. Per the germline V gene, CDR1 is SGHRS and CDR2 is YFSETQ. The CDR3 here is CASSLDGNYNEQFF. DNA of the CDR3: TGCGCCAGCAGCTTGGACGGGAACTACAATGAGCAGTTCTTC.

The chain uses TRBV4-2 and TRBJ1-1; a possible D gene is TRBD1 (5 bases). Germline-derived CDR1 and CDR2 are LGHNA and YNFKEQ. The ends were cut back, 0 bases at V and 5 bases at J, with 13 bases in the middle. The CDR3 loop spans 15 amino acids. The CDR3 DNA reads TGTGCCAGCAGCCAAGATCATACGGGGCTAACTGAAGCTTTCTTT. It yields the protein CASSQDHTGLTEAFF.

The chain combines TRBV11-2 with TRBJ2-7, with D possibly being TRBD1 or TRBD2 (5 bases each). CDR3 length: 14 amino acids. The germline gives CDR1 SGHAT, CDR2 FQNNGV. V was pared by 2 bases and J by 4 bases, with 12 bases between. The CDR3 region has the DNA TGTGCCAGCAGCTTATTGGGCAGGGAGTACGAGCAGTACTTC. Its translation: CASSLLGREYEQYF. The variable domain in full, completed from reference TRBV11-2 and TRBJ2-7, reads EAGVAQSPRYKIIEKRQSVAFWCNPISGHATLYWYQQILGQGPKLLIQFQNNGVVDDSQLPKDRFSAERLKGVDSTLKIQPAKLEDSAVYLCASSLLGREYEQYFGPGTRLTVT.

This clonotype has only a few counts. The chain carries TRBV20-1 and TRBJ2-5; D tentatively fits TRBD1 or TRBD2 (6 bases each). V lost 6 bases to trimming and J lost 5 bases, with 16 bases between them. CDR1 is DFQATT, CDR2 SNEGSKA, per germline (reference sequence). This CDR3 comprises 13 residues. CDR3 region: CSASDRREETQYF. The CDR3 bases are TGCAGTGCAAGTGACAGGAGGGAGGAGACCCAGTACTTC.

V and J are TRBV7-6 and TRBJ1-1, with D hard to call. The V end lost 7 bases, the J end lost 6 bases, and 15 bases lay between the germline ends. The germline V gene has CDR1 SGHVS and CDR2 FNYEAQ. The CDR3 contains 13 residues. In nucleotides, the CDR3 is TGTGCCAGCACAGGCCGCCCCGCCGCTGAAGCTTTCTTT. Protein: CASTGRPAAEAFF.

The sample holds many counts of this clonotype. The chain carries TRBV12-3 or TRBV12-4 and TRBJ1-5; no clear D. The CDR3 spans 16 residues. Trimming shortened V by 4 bases and J by 0 bases, and 13 bases separated the two germline ends. The CDR3 sequence is CASSSSSLYSNQPQHF. CDR3 sequence (DNA): TGTGCCAGCAGTTCGTCGAGTCTATATAGCAATCAGCCCCAGCATTTT.

This clonotype was counted between two and nine times. The chain joins TRBV19 to TRBJ2-2; TRBD1 might be the D (5 bases). The CDR3 extends over 17 amino acids. Trimming left V 0 bases short and J 6 bases short, with 17 bases between. The V gene's germline CDR1 is LNHDA and CDR2 SQIVND (reference sequence). In nucleotides, the CDR3 is TGTGCCAGTAGTATAGACATGGGGCGCCTTTCGGCCGGGGAGCTGTTTTTT. Translating gives CASSIDMGRLSAGELFF.

This clonotype has ten or more counts. This rearrangement joins TRBV3-1 to TRBJ2-2; D may be TRBD2 (6 bases). Germline V gene sequence: CDR1 LGHDT, CDR2 YNNKEL (reference sequence). The CDR3 spans 14 residues. Trimming took off 1 base at V and 6 bases at J, with 9 bases between the two ends. The CDR3 sequence is CASSQAPGAGELFF. The CDR3 bases are TGTGCCAGCAGCCAAGCGCCGGGGGCCGGGGAGCTGTTTTTT. The full variable domain, rest sourced from reference TRBV3-1 and TRBJ2-2, is DTAVSQTPKYLVTQMGNDKSIKCEQNLGHDTMYWYKQDSKKFLKIMFSYNNKELIINETVPNRFSPKSPDKAHLNLHINSLELGDSAVYFCASSQAPGAGELFFGEGSRLTVL.

The chain links TRBV7-9 to TRBJ1-2, with TRBD1 matching 8 bases. V trimming: 2 bases; J trimming: 1 base; junction bases outside the gene matches: 18. Germline CDR1 and CDR2: SEHNR and FQNEAQ (reference sequence). The CDR3 covers 20 residues. The CDR3 here is CASSLRPGGPNSTVNYGYTF. The CDR3 DNA reads TGTGCCAGCAGCTTACGTCCAGGGGGCCCGAACTCCACAGTTAACTATGGCTACACCTTC.

This clonotype was picked up a small number of times. The CDR3 sequence: CASSPGPTSNEQFF. The CDR3 DNA reads as TGTGCCAGCAGCCCGGGACCTACCTCCAATGAGCAGTTCTTC. The rearrangement joins TRBV7-3 to TRBJ2-1, with D possibly being TRBD1 or TRBD2 (5 bases each). Per the germline V gene, CDR1 is SGHTA and CDR2 is FQGTGA. Trimming shortened V by 5 bases and J by 6 bases, and 14 bases separated the two germline ends. This CDR3 has 14 residues.

The table lists this clonotype with a few counts. The V gene is TRBV30, the J gene TRBJ1-1, with unresolved D. Germline CDR1 GTSNPN, CDR2 SVGIG (reference sequence). This CDR3 has 11 residues. Trimming pared 2 bases from V and 6 bases from J, leaving 7 bases between. This CDR3 reads CAWSMSAEAFF. In nucleotides, the CDR3 is TGTGCCTGGAGTATGTCAGCTGAAGCTTTCTTT.

This clonotype was detected ten times or more. The chain has TRBV20-1 and TRBJ2-4; the match to TRBD2 covers 7 bases. Germline CDR1 DFQATT, CDR2 SNEGSKA (reference sequence). The CDR3 is made up of 14 amino acids. Trimming at V came to 0 bases and at J to 13 bases, leaving 12 bases not matched to a gene. The CDR3 coding sequence is TGCAGTGCTAGAGACCCTAGCGGCCCAACCGAACAGTACTTC. The encoded protein is CSARDPSGPTEQYF.

A few counts support this clonotype. The chain uses TRBV5-1 and TRBJ2-3; maybe TRBD1 (5 bases). CDR1 SGHRS and CDR2 YFSETQ come from the germline V gene. The CDR3 has 13 amino acids. V lost 6 bases, J lost 4 bases, and 12 bases lay in between. The CDR3 DNA reads as TGCGCCAGCACCCTCCCAGGGCCAGATACGCAGTATTTT. This translates into CASTLPGPDTQYF.

This clonotype was seen ten or more times. This rearrangement joins TRBV5-4 to TRBJ1-2; D ambiguous. V lost 8 bases and J 6 bases, leaving 5 bases between the germline ends. CDR3 length: 9 residues. Germline-derived CDR1 and CDR2 are SGHNT and YYREEE (reference sequence). The CDR3 nucleotides are TGTGCCAGTAAACATGGCTACACCTTC. Residues: CASKHGYTF. Supplemented by reference TRBV5-4 and TRBJ1-2, the full variable domain reads ETGVTQSPTHLIKTRGQQVTLRCSSQSGHNTVSWYQQALGQGPQFIFQYYREEENGRGNFPPRFSGLQFPNYSSELNVNALELDDSALYLCASKHGYTFGSGTRLTVV.

This chain joins TRBV20-1 and TRBJ2-1; possible D gene TRBD2, 5 bases. The V end lost 7 bases, the J end lost 2 bases, and 12 bases lay between the germline ends. CDR1 DFQATT and CDR2 SNEGSKA come from the germline V gene (reference sequence). CDR3 length: 13 amino acids. CDR3 in amino acids: CSGGSATYNEQFF. The CDR3 coding sequence is TGCAGTGGGGGTAGCGCAACCTACAATGAGCAGTTCTTC.

The chain has TRBV20-1 and TRBJ2-5; unclear D gene. The CDR3 sequence is 16 residues long. The germline V gene has CDR1 DFQATT and CDR2 SNEGSKA (reference sequence). V was clipped by 5 bases and J by 3 bases, with 22 bases between them. CDR3: CSAPPLRRRAEETQYF. The CDR3 bases are TGCAGTGCTCCCCCGCTCAGGCGTAGAGCAGAAGAGACCCAGTACTTC.